The rows below give T cell receptor beta chains drawn from one sample of a study of cytomegalovirus exposure and HLA in healthy donors. Assay: immunoSEQ multiplex PCR; the TCRdb copy retains only in-frame clones and omits some. The sample shows about 150,000 clones, roughly 75% of them seen only once. Input material: PBMCs. The receptors come from a man aged 18 to 35 in good health and CMV-seropositive. CDR3s include the opening cysteine and the closing phenylalanine or tryptophan. Fields, in order: V gene, clone size, D gene, J gene, CDR3 length, CDR3 DNA, CDR3 protein. The D gene is left open where the match is weak. Only some rows state a clone size, as once, few, many or a class for expanded clones.

TRBV11-2	.	.	TRBJ1-1	13	TGTGCCAGCAGCTTAGATCGGAACACTGAAGCTTTCTTT	CASSLDRNTEAFF
TRBV11-2	few	TRBD2	TRBJ2-1	16	TGTGCCAGCAGATATCTCGGGGGACTAGCCGGCAATGAGCAGTTCTTC	CASRYLGGLAGNEQFF
TRBV5-1	.	TRBD1	TRBJ1-1	14	TGCGCCAGCAGCGGTGGGACAGGGAGGACTGAAGCTTTCTTT	CASSGGTGRTEAFF
TRBV18	.	.	TRBJ2-1	15	TGTGCCAGCTCACCACCCGGAGCCTCCTACAATGAGCAGTTCTTC	CASSPPGASYNEQFF
TRBV6-5	.	.	TRBJ1-1	13	TGTGCCAGCACCCCAAGGGGGGGGCCTGAAGCTTTCTTT	CASTPRGGPEAFF
TRBV6-1	.	TRBD1	TRBJ1-4	14	TGTGCCAGCAGTGTCGACAGGGGGCGGGAAAAACTGTTTTTT	CASSVDRGREKLFF
TRBV27	.	.	TRBJ1-5	15	TGTGCCAGCAGTCAACGGGGGGGAAACAATCAGCCCCAGCATTTT	CASSQRGGNNQPQHF
TRBV5-1	few	.	TRBJ2-3	20	TGCGCCAGCAGCTTGGCCGACAGGGCGATAGCGGGATCCCGCACAGATACGCAGTATTTT	CASSLADRAIAGSRTDTQYF
TRBV5-1	.	TRBD1	TRBJ2-3	15	TGCGCCAGCAGCTTGACAGGGGGCGAAACAGATACGCAGTATTTT	CASSLTGGETDTQYF
TRBV25-1	few	TRBD1	TRBJ2-3	18	TGTGCCAGCAGTGATTCACCCCAAGGGGGCACGCCCACAGATACGCAGTATTTT	CASSDSPQGGTPTDTQYF
TRBV29-1	.	.	TRBJ2-7	13	TGCAGCGTTGAAAAGACAGGGCGGGGCGAGCAGTACTTC	CSVEKTGRGEQYF
TRBV9	.	TRBD1	TRBJ2-5	15	TGTGCCACGACAAGGGGGCCAGGAGAGCGTGAGACCCAGTACTTC	CATTRGPGERETQYF
TRBV5-1	.	TRBD2	TRBJ2-4	14	TGCGCCAGCAGCACCTCTAGCGGCAAAAACATTCAGTACTTC	CASSTSSGKNIQYF
TRBV11-2	.	.	TRBJ2-5	13	TGTGCCAGCAGCTCCACGGGGGTAGAGACCCAGTACTTC	CASSSTGVETQYF
TRBV29-1	.	.	TRBJ1-2	15	TGCAGCGTTGAAGATCTAGGCAGGGTAGGCTATGGCTACACCTTC	CSVEDLGRVGYGYTF
TRBV7-2	.	.	TRBJ2-3	14	TGTGCCAGCAGCTTAGGGGGCAGGACAGATACGCAGTATTTT	CASSLGGRTDTQYF
TRBV1	.	.	TRBJ2-2	15	TGCACCAGCAGCCCGGGGACAGGGAGGACCGGGGAGCTGTTTTTT	CTSSPGTGRTGELFF
TRBV7-3	.	.	TRBJ2-7	13	TGTGCCAGCAGCCGAAACCCGGGATACGAGCAGTACTTC	CASSRNPGYEQYF
TRBV4-1	.	.	TRBJ2-3	20	TGCGCCAGCAGCCAAGAAACTCTAGGAGAAGGAGCGGCCCGCACAGATACGCAGTATTTT	CASSQETLGEGAARTDTQYF
TRBV28	.	TRBD1	TRBJ2-2	16	TGTGCCAGCAGTTTTCTAGGACAGGGGGACACCGGGGAGCTGTTTTTT	CASSFLGQGDTGELFF
TRBV7-9	.	TRBD2	TRBJ2-1	19	TGTGCCAGCAGCTCAAGACGGCCGACTAGCGGGGGTTCCTACAATGAGCAGTTCTTC	CASSSRRPTSGGSYNEQFF
TRBV6-1	.	TRBD2	TRBJ2-7	14	TGTGCCAGCAGTGGGGCTAGCGGTCCCTACGAGCAGTACTTC	CASSGASGPYEQYF
TRBV4-1	.	TRBD1	TRBJ2-7	15	TGCGCCAGCAGCCAAGACCACAGGGGTAACTACGAGCAGTACTTC	CASSQDHRGNYEQYF
TRBV19	.	TRBD1	TRBJ2-7	15	TGTGCCAGTAGTACAGGGACAGGGGCGTTTTACGAGCAGTACTTC	CASSTGTGAFYEQYF
TRBV19	.	.	TRBJ1-5	15	TGTGCCAGTAGTAGGTATTCTGGGGCCAATCAGCCCCAGCATTTT	CASSRYSGANQPQHF
TRBV6-6	.	.	TRBJ2-1	13	TGTGCCAGCAGTTTTAGCTCCTACAATGAGCAGTTCTTC	CASSFSSYNEQFF
TRBV6-5	.	.	TRBJ2-1	14	TGTGCCAGCACTGCAGCGGGCTCCTACAATGAGCAGTTCTTC	CASTAAGSYNEQFF
TRBV9	.	.	TRBJ2-1	13	TGTGCCAGCAGCGTCGGACAGAACAATGAGCAGTTCTTC	CASSVGQNNEQFF
TRBV27	few	TRBD2	TRBJ2-5	15	TGTGCCAGCAGTCGAACTAGCGGGGATTGGGAGACCCAGTACTTC	CASSRTSGDWETQYF
TRBV19	few	TRBD2	TRBJ2-7	15	TGTGCCAGTAGTAGAGCGGGACCCATGACCTACGAGCAGTACTTC	CASSRAGPMTYEQYF
TRBV18	.	TRBD1	TRBJ2-2	20	TGTGCCAGCTCCCCCCTAGGCACAGGGGGCGACCATACGAACACCGGGGAGCTGTTTTTT	CASSPLGTGGDHTNTGELFF
TRBV7-9	.	.	TRBJ2-1	18	TGTGCCAGCAGCCCACCTGACAGGGGCGGACTAGTAAGGAATGAGCAGTTCTTC	CASSPPDRGGLVRNEQFF
TRBV4-1	.	TRBD2	TRBJ2-1	15	TGCGCCAGCAGCCAAGTCAGCGGGGCCATGAATGAGCAGTTCTTC	CASSQVSGAMNEQFF
TRBV6-1	.	.	TRBJ1-1	11	TGTGCCAGCACCTACGGGGGGGGAGCTTTCTTT	CASTYGGGAFF
TRBV2	.	.	TRBJ1-2	14	TGTGCCAGCAGCCCGGGGAGAGAAAACTATGGCTACACCTTC	CASSPGRENYGYTF
TRBV19	few	TRBD1	TRBJ1-2	12	TGTGCCAGCGGACAGGTAAACTATGGCTACACCTTC	CASGQVNYGYTF
TRBV7-9	.	.	TRBJ1-1	13	TGTGCCAGTGGGGACATGGGTTTGACTGAAGCTTTCTTT	CASGDMGLTEAFF
TRBV23-1	.	.	TRBJ2-7	14	TGCGCCAGCAGTCACCCGCTTGAGGCTAGAGAGCAGTACTTC	CASSHPLEAREQYF